The text below deals with one T cell receptor (beta chain). This CDR3 spans 14 amino acids. The source of the sample is a study of CD8 T cells in Susac syndrome. An amount of RNA that ranged from roughly 0.45 to 1 ug was reverse transcribed with random hexamers. TCRdb re-called the immunoSEQ multiplex PCR reads with MiXCR, one entry per CDR3 protein. This sample carries 150,000 to 200,000 distinct CDR3 sequences, roughly 94% of them seen once, and the ten largest clones take 0.085% to 0.095%. The specimen sequenced was CD4+ T cells from PBMCs. V gene TRBV1 combines with J gene TRBJ1-3. TRBV1 is classified as a pseudogene. This receptor was obtained from a human donor with multiple sclerosis. CDR3 in amino acids: CTSSLTRTGNTIYF. As DNA, the CDR3 is TGCACCAGCAGCCTCACCCGAACTGGAAACACCATATATTTT.